The 17 T cell receptor beta chains below were found in one sample sequenced in a study of CD8 T cells in Susac syndrome (dated by TCRdb to about 2019). Receptor libraries were prepared by the immunoSEQ multiplex PCR assay. RNA was extracted using the RNeasy kit, and about 0.45 to 1 ug of the RNA was reverse transcribed with random hexamers. TCRdb handled the public reads itself, with Q25 trimming in fastp and clone calling in MiXCR, and kept productive beta chains. Merged by CDR3 protein, the rows form single entries marked with the most common genes and DNA. Counted in this sample were more than 130,000 distinct CDR3 sequences; around 94% of them appeared once. Approximately 0.27% of the sample comes from the top ten. Sequences were obtained from CD8+ T cells from PBMCs. These receptors all stem from a human donor in good health.

This chain joins TRBV13 and TRBJ2-4, with TRBD1 as a possible D gene (6 bases). Germline V gene sequence: CDR1 PRHDT, CDR2 FYEKMQ (reference sequence). CDR3 length: 17 residues. Trimming shortened V by 2 bases and J by 3 bases, and 17 bases separated the two germline ends. For the CDR3, the DNA is TGTGCCAGCAGCTTAACCAGAACAGGGTTCCGCAAAAACATTCAGTACTTC. Encoded protein: CASSLTRTGFRKNIQYF.

The J gene is TRBJ2-7, the V gene TRBV29-1; possibly TRBD1 for D (5 bases). The CDR3 totals 12 residues. V lost 5 bases and J 5 bases, leaving 13 bases between the germline ends. Germline CDR1 SQVTM, CDR2 ANQGSEA. The CDR3 DNA sequence: TGCAGCGTTAAGGCCAGGGAAGACGAGCAGTACTTC. This sequence encodes CSVKAREDEQYF.

This clonotype was observed a single time. The genes are TRBV19 and TRBJ2-7, with D hard to call. The V gene lost 1 base and the J gene lost 0 bases, with 16 bases spanning the gap. This CDR3 contains 17 residues. CDR1 and CDR2 (germline): LNHDA, SQIVND (reference sequence). The CDR3 nucleotides are TGTGCCAGTAGTATAGCGTCACCGGGTTACAGCTCCTACGAGCAGTACTTC. As protein: CASSIASPGYSSYEQYF.

J is TRBJ1-2 and V is TRBV29-1; 8 nucleotides agree with TRBD1. V shed 6 bases, J shed 8 bases, and the junction held 11 bases outside the gene matches. The length of the CDR3 is 13 residues. Germline V gene sequence: CDR1 SQVTM, CDR2 ANQGSEA. Written as DNA, the CDR3 is TGCAGCGTCCCGGACAGGGAATTGGTAGGCTACACCTTC. Translation: CSVPDRELVGYTF.

The rearrangement links TRBV2 to TRBJ2-1, with 13 bases matching TRBD2. This CDR3 is built from 15 residues. With 9 bases clipped from V and 6 bases from J, the junction kept 8 bases outside the gene matches. CDR1 and CDR2 from the germline V gene are SNHLY and FYNNEI. CDR3 coding DNA: TGTGCCAGGGGGGGGACTAGCGGGAAAGGCAATGAGCAGTTCTTC. It is translated as CARGGTSGKGNEQFF.

J is TRBJ2-7 and V is TRBV30; 12 nucleotides align to TRBD2. Germline loops: CDR1 GTSNPN, CDR2 SVGIG (reference sequence). J lost 5 bases, V lost 3 bases, and 8 bases had no gene match. The CDR3 runs to 15 residues. The CDR3 is CAWSDGTSGLHEQYF. CDR3 nucleotides: TGTGCCTGGAGCGACGGGACTAGCGGGCTCCACGAGCAGTACTTC.

CDR3 sequence: CASGSLGNTIYF. The CDR3 nucleotides are TGTGCCAGCGGCTCATTGGGAAACACCATATATTTT. The chain employs TRBV27 and TRBJ1-3; D uncertain. The length of the CDR3 is 12 residues. CDR1 and CDR2 from the germline V gene are MNHEY and SMNVEV (reference sequence). The V and J ends lost 8 bases and 4 bases respectively, with 9 bases between them.

The genes are TRBV7-9 and TRBJ1-2; D is ambiguous. The CDR3 loop spans 13 amino acids. CDR1 is SEHNR, CDR2 FQNEAQ, per germline (reference sequence). V was shortened by 2 bases and J by 6 bases, with 10 bases between the two germline ends. The CDR3 sequence: CASSLMGSHGYTF. The CDR3 DNA reads as TGTGCCAGCAGCTTAATGGGCAGCCATGGCTACACCTTC.

The V gene is TRBV30, the J gene TRBJ2-1; D unresolved. V was trimmed by 0 bases and J by 8 bases, leaving 8 bases between them. Germline V lookup: CDR1 GTSNPN, CDR2 SVGIG (reference sequence). The CDR3 length is 12 residues. CDR3 residues: CAWSVLRDEQFF. The CDR3 DNA is TGTGCCTGGAGTGTTCTGAGAGATGAGCAGTTCTTC.

The chain employs TRBV27 and TRBJ2-1; TRBD2 is a possible D gene (6 bases). Trimming left V 2 bases short and J 5 bases short, with 10 bases between. The CDR3 covers 14 residues. The germline V gene encodes CDR1 MNHEY and CDR2 SMNVEV (reference sequence). The CDR3, as DNA: TGTGCCAGCAGTTTAGGAGGGTTAAACAATGAGCAGTTCTTC. Translated, it gives CASSLGGLNNEQFF.

The rearrangement uses TRBV6-5 and TRBJ2-5, with TRBD2 matching 11 bases. The germline CDR1 and CDR2 sequences are MNHEY and SVGAGI. The V segment lost 0 bases and the J segment 2 bases; nucleotides outside the gene matches: 8. The CDR3 loop spans 18 amino acids. Here the CDR3 DNA reads TGTGCCAGCAGTTACTCTACAGGACTAGCGGGTATGCAAGAGACCCAGTACTTC. Amino acid sequence: CASSYSTGLAGMQETQYF.

This sequence joins TRBV5-1 and TRBJ2-7, with a possible D match to TRBD2 (5 bases). The CDR3 totals 13 residues. Trimming removed 1 base at V and 4 bases at J, with 9 bases between. CDR1 is SGHRS, CDR2 YFSETQ, per germline. The CDR3 loop reads CASSLWTGYEQYF. CDR3 DNA sequence: TGCGCCAGCAGCTTGTGGACGGGATACGAGCAGTACTTC. The full variable domain, rest sourced from reference TRBV5-1 and TRBJ2-7, is KAGVTQTPRYLIKTRGQQVTLSCSPISGHRSVSWYQQTPGQGLQFLFEYFSETQRNKGNFPGRFSGRQFSNSRSEMNVSTLELGDSALYLCASSLWTGYEQYFGPGTRLTVT.

The V gene is TRBV30, the J gene TRBJ2-3, with TRBD1 matching 8 bases. Germline V gene sequence: CDR1 GTSNPN, CDR2 SVGIG (reference sequence). The V gene end was trimmed by 5 bases and the J gene end by 14 bases; junction bases not matched to a gene: 6. CDR3 length: 10 amino acids. This chain's CDR3 is CAWVDRVAYF. Here the CDR3 DNA reads TGTGCCTGGGTGGACAGGGTGGCGTATTTT.

The chain employs TRBV7-9 and TRBJ2-4; D is perhaps TRBD1 (5 bases). Deletions cut 0 bases from V and 8 bases from J, with 8 bases between. There are 13 residues in the CDR3. Germline V gene data show CDR1 as SEHNR and CDR2 as FQNEAQ (reference sequence). CDR3 bases: TGTGCCAGCAGCTTAGCTGACAGCGACATTCAGTACTTC. Translation: CASSLADSDIQYF.

CDR3 DNA: TGTGCCTGGAGTCTGGGGCGAACGACTGAAGCTTTCTTT. It translates to CAWSLGRTTEAFF. This chain joins TRBV30 and TRBJ1-1; possible D gene TRBD1, 5 bases. The CDR3 spans 13 residues. Germline-derived CDR1 and CDR2 are GTSNPN and SVGIG (reference sequence). The V gene lost 2 bases and the J gene lost 5 bases, with 12 bases spanning the gap. The full variable domain, completed using reference TRBV30 and TRBJ1-1, is SQTIHQWPATLVQPVGSPLSLECTVEGTSNPNLYWYRQAAGRGLQLLFYSVGIGQISSEVPQNLSASRPQDRQFILSSKKLLLSDSGFYLCAWSLGRTTEAFFGQGTRLTVV.

With regard to this clonotype: The DNA is omitted, as the CDR3 cannot be located on it reliably, and the CDR3 follows TCRdb's listing. The rearrangement links TRBV11-3 to TRBJ2-1; the D call TRBD1 from the table was never checked on the DNA. The CDR3 adds up to 16 amino acids, both ends counted. Looked up from germline, CDR1 is SGHNT and CDR2 is YENEEA. CDR3: CASSFGSGQGVNEQFF.

This clonotype was counted a few times. The chain is built from TRBV27 and TRBJ2-7; D is undetermined. Germline-derived CDR1 and CDR2 are MNHEY and SMNVEV (reference sequence). This CDR3 has 12 residues. V lost 4 bases, J lost 4 bases, and 8 bases lay in between. The CDR3 DNA follows: TGTGCCAGCAGTTCGGGCCTTTACGAGCAGTACTTC. Residues: CASSSGLYEQYF.